A selection of T cell receptor beta chains follows, all from one sample in a study of beta chain features in type 1 diabetes. The protocol was immunoSEQ multiplex PCR, while the TCRdb copy is restricted to in-frame clones and leaves out a portion. The sample yields around 260,000 clones, roughly 21% seen once. Sequences were obtained from naive CD4+ T cells from blood. The receptors stem from a woman in her forties with type 1 diabetes. CDR3s include the opening cysteine and the closing phenylalanine or tryptophan. The order of the fields is CDR3 DNA, CDR3 protein, D gene, V gene, J gene, clone size. D genes are given only for firm matches. Some rows mark clone size as missing; the rest say once, few, many or name a class of expanded clone.

DNA: TGTGCCAGTCGCCGCCACAGTGACCGTGGAGCTTTCTTT
CDR3: CASRRHSDRGAFF
D: -
V: TRBV19
J: TRBJ1-1
size: -

DNA: TGTGCCAGTCACAGGGGTGACTATGGCTACACCTTC
CDR3: CASHRGDYGYTF
D: TRBD1
V: TRBV27
J: TRBJ1-2
size: few

DNA: TGTGCCAGCAGCTCGAACGGGTACGGGAACCAAGAGACCCAGTACTTC
CDR3: CASSSNGYGNQETQYF
D: -
V: TRBV7-3
J: TRBJ2-5
size: few

DNA: TGTGCCAGCAGCATAGGACAGAACACTGAAGCTTTCTTT
CDR3: CASSIGQNTEAFF
D: -
V: TRBV7-9
J: TRBJ1-1
size: few

DNA: TGTGCCAGCAGCGCCTCCGGGGGTGGCTACACCTTC
CDR3: CASSASGGGYTF
D: -
V: TRBV9
J: TRBJ1-2
size: -

DNA: TGTGCCAGCAGCTTGGTGGCACAGGGGGCTTCGGAGACCCAGTACTTC
CDR3: CASSLVAQGASETQYF
D: TRBD1
V: TRBV5-6
J: TRBJ2-5
size: few

DNA: TGCGCCAGCCCCCCAGAAGGGAGGGAGAACACTGAAGCTTTCTTT
CDR3: CASPPEGRENTEAFF
D: -
V: TRBV23-1
J: TRBJ1-1
size: few

DNA: TGTGCCAGCAGTTTAGGTCAGGGCGGGAGTACTGAAGCTTTCTTT
CDR3: CASSLGQGGSTEAFF
D: -
V: TRBV27
J: TRBJ1-1
size: few

DNA: TGTGCCAGCAGCACGACTAGGGCGGGAGAGACCCAGTACTTC
CDR3: CASSTTRAGETQYF
D: -
V: TRBV11-1
J: TRBJ2-5
size: few

DNA: TGTGCCAGCAGTTCCCCGACTAGCGGGAGTCACTACGAGCAGTACTTC
CDR3: CASSSPTSGSHYEQYF
D: TRBD2
V: TRBV28
J: TRBJ2-7
size: -

DNA: TGTGCCTGGACAGGGGGAGAGACCCAGTACTTC
CDR3: CAWTGGETQYF
D: TRBD1
V: TRBV30
J: TRBJ2-5
size: few

DNA: TGTGCCAGCCACGGACAGAACCTCTATGGCTACACCTTC
CDR3: CASHGQNLYGYTF
D: -
V: TRBV28
J: TRBJ1-2
size: few

DNA: TGTGCTAGTGGTTTGGGACAGGCGGAAGCTTTCTTT
CDR3: CASGLGQAEAFF
D: -
V: TRBV12-5
J: TRBJ1-1
size: -

DNA: TGTGCCAGCAGCGGACTAGCGGGTGGGACCGGGGAGCTGTTTTTT
CDR3: CASSGLAGGTGELFF
D: TRBD2
V: TRBV5-4
J: TRBJ2-2
size: -

DNA: TGCGCCAGCAGCCAAGAAGGGCCCCCTCGAGGGACAGAGGAGACCCAGTACTTC
CDR3: CASSQEGPPRGTEETQYF
D: TRBD1
V: TRBV4-3
J: TRBJ2-5
size: few

DNA: TGTGCCAGCAGTGGCCAGGGCCATAGCAATCAGCCCCAGCATTTT
CDR3: CASSGQGHSNQPQHF
D: -
V: TRBV2
J: TRBJ1-5
size: -

DNA: TGTGCCAGTAGTCCTCCGGACAGCGGTAATCAGCCCCAGCATTTT
CDR3: CASSPPDSGNQPQHF
D: -
V: TRBV19
J: TRBJ1-5
size: -

DNA: TGCGCCAGCAGCTCATCATGGTCCGGGGGGGGCACTGAAGCTTTCTTT
CDR3: CASSSSWSGGGTEAFF
D: -
V: TRBV5-1
J: TRBJ1-1
size: -

DNA: TGCGCCAGCAGCCCGGGGGACAGGGACACCTACGAGCAGTACTTC
CDR3: CASSPGDRDTYEQYF
D: TRBD1
V: TRBV5-1
J: TRBJ2-7
size: few

DNA: TGTGCCAGCAGTTTTCTAATAGTCGGAGCCAAAAACATTCAGTACTTC
CDR3: CASSFLIVGAKNIQYF
D: -
V: TRBV28
J: TRBJ2-4
size: -

DNA: TGCGCCAGCAGCCAAACAGGGTACCAAGAGACCCAGTACTTC
CDR3: CASSQTGYQETQYF
D: -
V: TRBV4-3
J: TRBJ2-5
size: -

DNA: TGTGCCAGCAGCTTTTCTAACAATGAGCAGTTCTTC
CDR3: CASSFSNNEQFF
D: -
V: TRBV5-6
J: TRBJ2-1
size: -

DNA: TGTGCCAGCAGTTACTCTCCTTCCCTGACACTCAATGAGCAGTTCTTC
CDR3: CASSYSPSLTLNEQFF
D: -
V: TRBV6-5
J: TRBJ2-1
size: few

DNA: TGTGCCAGCTCTCCCGGACTAGCGGGATCCTACAATGAGCAGTTCTTC
CDR3: CASSPGLAGSYNEQFF
D: TRBD2
V: TRBV18
J: TRBJ2-1
size: -

DNA: TGTGCCAGCAGCTCCTTACAGGGAGTCACTGAAGCTTTCTTT
CDR3: CASSSLQGVTEAFF
D: -
V: TRBV7-6
J: TRBJ1-1
size: -

DNA: TGTGCCAGCAGCTTAAGATCAGGGGCCCACAATGAGCAGTTCTTC
CDR3: CASSLRSGAHNEQFF
D: -
V: TRBV7-2
J: TRBJ2-1
size: few

DNA: TGTGCCAGCAGCCCGTATGGGGCGGGGATCCAAGAGACCCAGTACTTC
CDR3: CASSPYGAGIQETQYF
D: -
V: TRBV7-2
J: TRBJ2-5
size: few

DNA: TGTGCCAGCAGTGACTTCAGCGGCACAGATACGCAGTATTTT
CDR3: CASSDFSGTDTQYF
D: -
V: TRBV6-4
J: TRBJ2-3
size: -

DNA: TGTGCCAGCTCCGGACAGGGGGACACTGAAGCTTTCTTT
CDR3: CASSGQGDTEAFF
D: TRBD1
V: TRBV7-9
J: TRBJ1-1
size: -

DNA: TGTGCCACAGGGACACCCGCCTACAATGAGCAGTTCTTC
CDR3: CATGTPAYNEQFF
D: -
V: TRBV7-2
J: TRBJ2-1
size: -

DNA: TGTGCCAGCAGTGGACAGGGCGCGCAGTATTTT
CDR3: CASSGQGAQYF
D: TRBD1
V: TRBV11-3
J: TRBJ2-3
size: -

DNA: TGTGCCAGCAGCTTAACTGTTCTAGCGGGGGATACGCAGTATTTT
CDR3: CASSLTVLAGDTQYF
D: TRBD2
V: TRBV7-3
J: TRBJ2-3
size: once

DNA: TGTGCCAGCAGTTCCGGACAGGGGATACGCGGTACGCAGTATTTT
CDR3: CASSSGQGIRGTQYF
D: TRBD1
V: TRBV6-5
J: TRBJ2-3
size: -

DNA: TGCGCCAGCACCAGAGACAGAGTGAATGCCGGGGAGCTGTTTTTT
CDR3: CASTRDRVNAGELFF
D: -
V: TRBV5-1
J: TRBJ2-2
size: -

DNA: TGTGCCAGCAGCCAGGGCTTCTCGGGATACAATGAGCAGTTCTTC
CDR3: CASSQGFSGYNEQFF
D: -
V: TRBV4-2
J: TRBJ2-1
size: -

DNA: TGTGCCAGCAGCTTAGGGGCGGCCGGCTACACCTTC
CDR3: CASSLGAAGYTF
D: -
V: TRBV13
J: TRBJ1-2
size: few

DNA: TGTGCCAGCAGTTTGGGACAGGGGGCGCAGGAGACCCAGTACTTC
CDR3: CASSLGQGAQETQYF
D: TRBD1
V: TRBV25-1
J: TRBJ2-5
size: -

DNA: TGTGCCAGCAGACGCGGTATGGCGGGGCTTGTGACCCAGTACTTC
CDR3: CASRRGMAGLVTQYF
D: -
V: TRBV7-3
J: TRBJ2-5
size: -

DNA: TGCGCCAGCAGCCAAGGGCCGAGGGAGGAGACCCAGTACTTC
CDR3: CASSQGPREETQYF
D: -
V: TRBV4-3
J: TRBJ2-5
size: few

DNA: TGCGCCAGCCGGGCGGGGGAGACTGAAGCTTTCTTT
CDR3: CASRAGETEAFF
D: -
V: TRBV5-1
J: TRBJ1-1
size: -

DNA: TGTGCCAGCAGTACAGGGCGCAATGAGCAGTTCTTC
CDR3: CASSTGRNEQFF
D: -
V: TRBV28
J: TRBJ2-1
size: few

DNA: TGTGCCAGCAGCCCTCGTGCAGATACGCAGTATTTT
CDR3: CASSPRADTQYF
D: -
V: TRBV7-2
J: TRBJ2-3
size: -

DNA: TGTGCCAGCATGGACTCGCGGGTGGGCCAGCCCCAGCATTTT
CDR3: CASMDSRVGQPQHF
D: -
V: TRBV2
J: TRBJ1-5
size: -

DNA: TGTGCCAGCACCCCACAGCAAACCGGGGAGCTGTTTTTT
CDR3: CASTPQQTGELFF
D: -
V: TRBV9
J: TRBJ2-2
size: few

DNA: TGTGCCAGCAGCTCTCGCGGTGCCTATGGCTACACCTTC
CDR3: CASSSRGAYGYTF
D: -
V: TRBV6-5
J: TRBJ1-2
size: once

DNA: TGTGCCAGCCAACTAAACAGGAATCGCTACGAGCAGTACTTC
CDR3: CASQLNRNRYEQYF
D: -
V: TRBV11-2
J: TRBJ2-7
size: -

DNA: TGCGCCAGCAGCCAAGATAGGGCTAGCGGGACACAGACCCAGTACTTC
CDR3: CASSQDRASGTQTQYF
D: TRBD2
V: TRBV4-3
J: TRBJ2-5
size: -